These 5 T cell receptor beta chains were all obtained from the same sample, sequenced in a study of memory CD4+ T cells and cytomegalovirus serostatus. The sort gate was single viable CD3+CD4+CD8-CD45RO+ cells for memory CD4+ T cells. Libraries were prepared by immunoSEQ multiplex PCR; TCRdb keeps only in-frame clonotypes and omits some of them. The table records about 61,000 clones, 80% to 85% of them present only once. Sample: memory CD4+ T cells from blood. The receptors come from an adult in good health and CMV-seronegative.

The chain has TRBV11-2 and TRBJ2-1, with TRBD2 identical over 10 bases. Germline loops: CDR1 SGHAT, CDR2 FQNNGV. J lost 0 bases, V lost 6 bases, and 2 bases had no gene match. This CDR3 has 15 amino acids. In DNA form, the CDR3 reads TGTGCCAGCAGTTCTAGCGGGAGCTCCTACAATGAGCAGTTCTTC. Its protein is CASSSSGSSYNEQFF.

The chain combines TRBV5-1 with TRBJ1-3; D is perhaps TRBD1 (5 bases). V was pared by 0 bases and J by 4 bases, with 14 bases between. This CDR3 is built from 16 residues. From germline, CDR1 is SGHRS and CDR2 YFSETQ. The CDR3: CASSLAYRGGGNTIYF. Here the CDR3 DNA reads TGCGCCAGCAGCTTGGCTTATCGGGGCGGAGGAAACACCATATATTTT.

J is TRBJ1-2 and V is TRBV2, with a tentative D call TRBD1 (6 bases). Germline V gene sequence: CDR1 SNHLY, CDR2 FYNNEI. V lost 5 bases and J lost 2, with 12 bases in between. The CDR3 covers 14 residues. Here the CDR3 DNA reads TGTGCCAGCAGTACTCGACAGGCGAACTATGGCTACACCTTC. Protein: CASSTRQANYGYTF.

The genes are TRBV7-9 and TRBJ2-7; tentatively, D is TRBD1 or TRBD2 (5 bases each). V was pared by 3 bases and J by 2 bases, with 8 bases between. CDR3 length: 13 amino acids. In germline, CDR1 is SEHNR, CDR2 FQNEAQ (reference sequence). The CDR3 here is CASSFRGTYEQYF. The DNA for the CDR3 is TGTGCCAGCAGCTTCCGGGGCACCTACGAGCAGTACTTC.

V and J are TRBV7-6 and TRBJ2-5, with TRBD2 matching over 14 bases. The V segment lost 3 bases and the J segment 6 bases; nucleotides outside the gene matches: 3. Germline V gene data show CDR1 as SGHVS and CDR2 as FNYEAQ. The CDR3 loop spans 15 amino acids. The CDR3 sequence: CASSLTSGGAQTQYF. The DNA of the CDR3 is TGTGCCAGCAGCTTGACTAGCGGGGGGGCACAGACCCAGTACTTC.